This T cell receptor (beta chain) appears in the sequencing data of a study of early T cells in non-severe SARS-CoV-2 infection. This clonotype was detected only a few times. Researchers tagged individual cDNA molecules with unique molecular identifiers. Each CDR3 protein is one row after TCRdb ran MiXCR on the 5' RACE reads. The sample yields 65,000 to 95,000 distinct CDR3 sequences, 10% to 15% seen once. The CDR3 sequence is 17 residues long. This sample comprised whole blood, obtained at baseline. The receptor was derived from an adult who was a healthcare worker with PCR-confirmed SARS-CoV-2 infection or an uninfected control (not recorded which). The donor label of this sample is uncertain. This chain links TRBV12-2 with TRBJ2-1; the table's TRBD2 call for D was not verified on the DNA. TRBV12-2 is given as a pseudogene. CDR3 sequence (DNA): TGTGCAAGTCGCCTCCCATATAGCGGGAGGGCCGGTGATGAGCAGTTCTTC. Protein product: CASRLPYSGRAGDEQFF.